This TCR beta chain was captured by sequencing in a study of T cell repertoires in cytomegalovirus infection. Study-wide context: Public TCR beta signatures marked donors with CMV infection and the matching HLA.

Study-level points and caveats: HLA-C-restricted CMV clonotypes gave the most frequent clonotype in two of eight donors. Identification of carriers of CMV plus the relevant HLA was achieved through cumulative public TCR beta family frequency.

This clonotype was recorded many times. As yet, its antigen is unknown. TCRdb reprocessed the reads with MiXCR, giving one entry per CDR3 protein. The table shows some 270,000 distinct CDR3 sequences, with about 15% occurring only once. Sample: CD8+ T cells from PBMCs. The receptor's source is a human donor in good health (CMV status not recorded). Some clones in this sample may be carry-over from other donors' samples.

The CDR3 protein is CASGELMNTEAFF. The DNA of the CDR3 is TGTGCCAGCGGGGAGCTGATGAACACTGAAGCTTTCTTT. The J gene is TRBJ1-1, the V gene TRBV11-2; D gene uncertain. Looked up from germline, CDR1 is SGHAT and CDR2 is FQNNGV. This CDR3 has 13 residues. Trimming pared 8 bases from V and 0 bases from J, leaving 10 bases between.